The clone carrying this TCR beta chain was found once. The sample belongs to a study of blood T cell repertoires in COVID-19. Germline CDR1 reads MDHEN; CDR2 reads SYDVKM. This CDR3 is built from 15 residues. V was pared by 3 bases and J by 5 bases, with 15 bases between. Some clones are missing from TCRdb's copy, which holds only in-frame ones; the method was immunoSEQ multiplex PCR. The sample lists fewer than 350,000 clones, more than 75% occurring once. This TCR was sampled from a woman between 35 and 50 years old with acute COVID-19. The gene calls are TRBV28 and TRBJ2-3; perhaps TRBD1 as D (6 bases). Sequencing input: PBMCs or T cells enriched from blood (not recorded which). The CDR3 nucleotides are TGTGCCAGCAGTTTCATGGGGGCGAAAGAAGATACGCAGTATTTT. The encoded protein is CASSFMGAKEDTQYF.